This is a list of T cell receptor beta chains from one sample in a study of vaccination and CD4 T cells after COVID-19. These receptors lack a known antigen. TCRdb processed the PCR reads anew with MiXCR; each CDR3 protein has one entry. Here the sample spans 20,000 to 25,000 distinct CDR3 sequences, 46% being singletons. The material sequenced was CD4+ T cells from blood, cultured in vitro, taken about 7 months after SARS-CoV-2 vaccination. All receptors derive from a human donor who had recovered from COVID-19. The conserved cysteine and the conserved F or W are not part of the CDR3 here. Some rows have no size entry. The others give once, few or many, or a class for an expanded clone.

TRBV15,NA,ATSFGGADETGELF
TRBV7-9,few,ASSFTALGTEAF
TRBV27,NA,ASSLFYSGQGINQPQH
TRBV20-1,few,SARTNTGELF
TRBV6-1,NA,ASTRQADSYEQY
TRBV7-9,few,ASSLGGVETQY
TRBV20-1,medium-sized,SARDRGLSADTQY
TRBV7-9,few,ASSLLPGQLYEQY
TRBV6-1,few,ASSTGGLPYGYT
TRBV12-3/TRBV12-4,NA,ASSFRDQPQH
TRBV4-3,NA,ASSLYSVGGLTYEQY
TRBV6-5,NA,ASSWAGITEAF
TRBV11-1,NA,ASSANRGLREQY
TRBV7-9,NA,ASSLGGTSGRGYEREQY